This is a list of T cell receptor beta chains from one sample in a study of regulatory T cells in long-lasting Graves disease. MiXCR was run by TCRdb on the multiplex PCR reads, yielding one entry per CDR3 protein. This sample has 550,000 or so distinct CDR3 sequences, with approximately 12% found just once. The sample was also linked to a second study, of T cells in Graves' hyperthyroidism and ophthalmopathy.

Sequenced here: peripheral blood mononuclear cells (PBMCs), sampled at new diagnosis, from a patient treated with antithyroid drugs. The receptor set was obtained from a woman in her twenties or thirties with Graves disease. Both conserved end residues are part of each CDR3. Each record gives: V gene, J gene, CDR3 length, clone size, D gene, CDR3 protein, CDR3 DNA. The D gene is left open where the match is weak. Expanded clones get a size class; other rows say once, few or many, or leave the size out.

v_call: TRBV24-1
j_call: TRBJ2-3
cdr3_length: 15
clone_size: many
d_call: .
cdr3_aa: CATSDLQGTLDTQYF
cdr3_nt: TGTGCCACCAGTGATTTGCAAGGGACATTGGATACGCAGTATTTT

v_call: TRBV6-5
j_call: TRBJ1-3
cdr3_length: 17
clone_size: .
d_call: .
cdr3_aa: CASSYSGEQGLGNTIYF
cdr3_nt: TGTGCCAGCAGTTACTCGGGGGAACAGGGACTTGGAAACACCATATATTTT

v_call: TRBV9
j_call: TRBJ2-5
cdr3_length: 15
clone_size: few
d_call: .
cdr3_aa: CASSPSPGLIETQYF
cdr3_nt: TGTGCCAGCAGCCCCTCCCCGGGTCTCATTGAGACCCAGTACTTC

v_call: TRBV6-1
j_call: TRBJ2-7
cdr3_length: 14
clone_size: few
d_call: .
cdr3_aa: CASSQPFDIYEQYF
cdr3_nt: TGTGCCAGCAGCCAACCGTTTGACATCTACGAGCAGTACTTC

v_call: TRBV30
j_call: TRBJ2-1
cdr3_length: 14
clone_size: many
d_call: .
cdr3_aa: CAWSGTNARREQFF
cdr3_nt: TGTGCCTGGAGCGGGACCAATGCTCGTCGGGAGCAGTTCTTC

v_call: TRBV28
j_call: TRBJ1-4
cdr3_length: 11
clone_size: many
d_call: TRBD1
cdr3_aa: CAIQQGKKLFF
cdr3_nt: TGTGCCATCCAACAGGGGAAAAAACTGTTTTTT

v_call: TRBV5-1
j_call: TRBJ2-2
cdr3_length: 14
clone_size: few
d_call: .
cdr3_aa: CASSPDGDTGELFF
cdr3_nt: TGCGCCAGCAGCCCGGACGGGGACACCGGGGAGCTGTTTTTT

v_call: TRBV25-1
j_call: TRBJ2-3
cdr3_length: 16
clone_size: few
d_call: .
cdr3_aa: CASSDRGLVSTDTQYF
cdr3_nt: TGTGCCAGCAGTGACCGGGGGTTGGTGAGCACAGATACGCAGTATTTT

v_call: TRBV18
j_call: TRBJ1-2
cdr3_length: 16
clone_size: .
d_call: .
cdr3_aa: CASSPSSQGLNYGYTF
cdr3_nt: TGTGCCAGCTCACCAAGCTCACAGGGACTCAACTATGGCTACACCTTC

v_call: TRBV7-8
j_call: TRBJ2-3
cdr3_length: 16
clone_size: many
d_call: TRBD1
cdr3_aa: CASTLSRTGGTDTQYF
cdr3_nt: TGTGCCAGCACCCTAAGCAGGACAGGGGGCACAGATACGCAGTATTTT

v_call: TRBV12-3/TRBV12-4
j_call: TRBJ1-1
cdr3_length: 10
clone_size: many
d_call: .
cdr3_aa: CASSGVEAFF
cdr3_nt: TGTGCCAGCAGTGGGGTTGAAGCTTTCTTT

v_call: TRBV11-2
j_call: TRBJ2-7
cdr3_length: 15
clone_size: many
d_call: TRBD2
cdr3_aa: CASSLDGGVFSEQYF
cdr3_nt: TGTGCCAGCAGCTTAGATGGGGGGGTATTTTCCGAGCAGTACTTC

v_call: TRBV28
j_call: TRBJ2-3
cdr3_length: 15
clone_size: many
d_call: TRBD2
cdr3_aa: CASSLTSGNSDTQYF
cdr3_nt: TGTGCCAGCAGTTTGACTAGCGGGAATTCAGATACGCAGTATTTT

v_call: TRBV6-1
j_call: TRBJ2-3
cdr3_length: 15
clone_size: .
d_call: .
cdr3_aa: CASSPPGRTSDTQYF
cdr3_nt: TGTGCCAGCAGCCCACCGGGACGGACATCAGATACGCAGTATTTT

v_call: TRBV28
j_call: TRBJ2-3
cdr3_length: 13
clone_size: many
d_call: .
cdr3_aa: CASSLPSTDTQYF
cdr3_nt: TGTGCCAGCAGCTTACCTAGCACAGATACGCAGTATTTT